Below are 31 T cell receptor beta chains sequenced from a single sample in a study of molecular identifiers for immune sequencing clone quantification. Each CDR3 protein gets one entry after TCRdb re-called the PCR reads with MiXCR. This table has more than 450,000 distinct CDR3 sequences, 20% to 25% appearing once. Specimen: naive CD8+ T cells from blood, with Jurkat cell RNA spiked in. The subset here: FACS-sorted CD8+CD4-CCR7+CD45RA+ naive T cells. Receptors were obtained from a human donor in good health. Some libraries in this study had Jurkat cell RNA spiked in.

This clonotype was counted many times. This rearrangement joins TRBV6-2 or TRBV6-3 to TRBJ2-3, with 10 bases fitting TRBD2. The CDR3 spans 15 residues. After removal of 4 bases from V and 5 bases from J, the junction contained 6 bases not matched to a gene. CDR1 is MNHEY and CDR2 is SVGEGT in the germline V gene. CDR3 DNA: TGTGCCAGCAGTTCTCTAGCGGGAGATATAGATACGCAGTATTTT. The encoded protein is CASSSLAGDIDTQYF.

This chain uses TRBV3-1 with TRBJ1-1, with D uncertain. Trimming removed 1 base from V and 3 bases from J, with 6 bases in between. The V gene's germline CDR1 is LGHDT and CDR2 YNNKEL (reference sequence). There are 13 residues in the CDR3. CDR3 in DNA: TGTGCCAGCAGCCAAGTTGAGTACACTGAAGCTTTCTTT. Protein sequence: CASSQVEYTEAFF.

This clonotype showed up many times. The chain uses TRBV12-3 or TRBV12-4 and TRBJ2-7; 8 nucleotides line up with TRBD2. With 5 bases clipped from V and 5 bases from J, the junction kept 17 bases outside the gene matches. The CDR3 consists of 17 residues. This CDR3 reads CASSQSLGGGLGDEQYF. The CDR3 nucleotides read TGTGCCAGCAGTCAAAGTCTCGGGGGGGGCCTTGGGGACGAGCAGTACTTC.

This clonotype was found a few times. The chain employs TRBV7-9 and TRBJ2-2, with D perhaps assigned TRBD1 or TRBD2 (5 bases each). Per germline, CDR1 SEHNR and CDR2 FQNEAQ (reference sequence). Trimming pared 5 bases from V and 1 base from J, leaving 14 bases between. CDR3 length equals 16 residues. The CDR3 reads CASSPPRGVNTGELFF. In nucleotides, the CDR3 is TGTGCCAGCAGCCCCCCGCGAGGGGTGAACACCGGGGAGCTGTTTTTT.

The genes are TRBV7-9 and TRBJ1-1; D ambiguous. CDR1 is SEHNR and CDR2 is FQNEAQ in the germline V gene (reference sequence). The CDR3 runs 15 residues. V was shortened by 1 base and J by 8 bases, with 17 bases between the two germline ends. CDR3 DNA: TGTGCCAGCAGCTTAGTGGAGGGCCATCCCTCGGAAGCTTTCTTT. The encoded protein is CASSLVEGHPSEAFF.

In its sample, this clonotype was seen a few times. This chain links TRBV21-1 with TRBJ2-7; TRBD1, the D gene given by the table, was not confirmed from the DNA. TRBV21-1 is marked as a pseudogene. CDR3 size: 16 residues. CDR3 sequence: CASSLNTGTADGEQYF. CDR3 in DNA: TGTGCCAGCAGCCTCAACACCGGGACAGCCGACGGCGAGCAGTACTTC.

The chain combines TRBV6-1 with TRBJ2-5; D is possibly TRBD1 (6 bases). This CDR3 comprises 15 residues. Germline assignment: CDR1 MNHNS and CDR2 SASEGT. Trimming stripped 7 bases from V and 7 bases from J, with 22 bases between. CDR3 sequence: CASTQGGTRIRTQYF. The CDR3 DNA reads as TGTGCCAGCACCCAGGGTGGGACAAGGATTCGGACCCAGTACTTC.

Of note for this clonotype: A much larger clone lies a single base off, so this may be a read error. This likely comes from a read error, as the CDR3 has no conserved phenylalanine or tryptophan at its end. For the CDR3, the DNA is TGTGCCAGCAGCTTTTTAAGTGTCGGGACAGGGGTCAATCAGCCCCAGCATATT. It encodes CASSFLSVGTGVNQPQHI. J is TRBJ1-5 and V is TRBV7-2; 10 bases agree with TRBD1. This CDR3 has 18 amino acids. CDR1 is SGHTA, CDR2 FQGNSA, per germline. The V gene end was trimmed by 3 bases and the J gene end by 3 bases; junction bases not matched to a gene: 11.

The CDR3 nucleotides are TGTGCCAGCAGCGCGCTGGGGGGGGGGCGCAACACCGGGGAGCTGTTTTTT. It yields the protein CASSALGGGRNTGELFF. The chain couples TRBV9 to TRBJ2-2, with TRBD2 as a possible D gene (7 bases). The CDR3 is made up of 17 amino acids. Trimming stripped 3 bases from V and 2 bases from J, with 17 bases between. Germline-derived CDR1 and CDR2 are SGDLS and YYNGEE.

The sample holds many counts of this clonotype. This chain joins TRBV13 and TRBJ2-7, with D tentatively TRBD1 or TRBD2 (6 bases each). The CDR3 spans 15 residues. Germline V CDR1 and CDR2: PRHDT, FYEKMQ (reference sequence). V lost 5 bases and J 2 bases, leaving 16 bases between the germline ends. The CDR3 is CASSRGPGVAYEQYF. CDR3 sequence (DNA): TGTGCCAGCAGCCGGGGGCCAGGGGTTGCCTACGAGCAGTACTTC.

The CDR3 here is CASSPVEVGGANVLTF. The DNA of the CDR3 is TGTGCCAGCAGTCCTGTGGAGGTGGGAGGGGCCAACGTCCTGACTTTC. This chain joins TRBV27 and TRBJ2-6, with D perhaps TRBD2 (5 bases). Trimming left V 5 bases short and J 4 bases short, with 15 bases between. Germline lookup yields CDR1 MNHEY and CDR2 SMNVEV (reference sequence). The length of the CDR3 is 16 residues.

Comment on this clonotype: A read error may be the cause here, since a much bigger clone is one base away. The CDR3 reads CACSPDISNQPQHF. DNA for the CDR3: TGTGCCTGCAGCCCGGACATTAGCAATCAGCCCCAGCATTTT. This chain uses TRBV7-9 with TRBJ1-5; D is possibly TRBD1 (5 bases). Germline assignment: CDR1 SEHNR and CDR2 FQNEAQ (reference sequence). The CDR3 covers 14 residues.

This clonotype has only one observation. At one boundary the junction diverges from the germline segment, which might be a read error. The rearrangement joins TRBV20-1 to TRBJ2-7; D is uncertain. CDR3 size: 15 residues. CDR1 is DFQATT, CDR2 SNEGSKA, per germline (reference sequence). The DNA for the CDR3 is TGCAATGCTAACCCTAACTATTCACCCGCCTACGAGCAGTACTTC. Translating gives CNANPNYSPAYEQYF.

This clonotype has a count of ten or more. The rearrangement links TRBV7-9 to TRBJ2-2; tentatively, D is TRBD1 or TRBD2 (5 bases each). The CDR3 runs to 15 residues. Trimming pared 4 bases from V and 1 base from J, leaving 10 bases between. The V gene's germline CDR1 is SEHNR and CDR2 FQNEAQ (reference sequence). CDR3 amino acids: CASSSGRLNTGELFF. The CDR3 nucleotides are TGTGCCAGCAGCTCGGGACGCCTGAACACCGGGGAGCTGTTTTTT.

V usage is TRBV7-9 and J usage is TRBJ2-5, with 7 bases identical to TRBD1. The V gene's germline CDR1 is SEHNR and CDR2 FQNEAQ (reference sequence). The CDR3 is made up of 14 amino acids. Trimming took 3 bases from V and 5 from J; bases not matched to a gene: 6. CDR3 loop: CASSLRTGLETQYF. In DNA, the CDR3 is TGTGCCAGCAGCTTGCGGACAGGTCTCGAGACCCAGTACTTC.

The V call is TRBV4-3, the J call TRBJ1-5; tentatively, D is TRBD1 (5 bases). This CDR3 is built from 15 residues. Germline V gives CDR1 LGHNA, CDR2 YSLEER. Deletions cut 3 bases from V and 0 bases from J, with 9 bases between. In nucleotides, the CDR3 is TGCGCCAGCAGCCATACCAGGGATAGCAATCAGCCCCAGCATTTT. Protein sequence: CASSHTRDSNQPQHF.

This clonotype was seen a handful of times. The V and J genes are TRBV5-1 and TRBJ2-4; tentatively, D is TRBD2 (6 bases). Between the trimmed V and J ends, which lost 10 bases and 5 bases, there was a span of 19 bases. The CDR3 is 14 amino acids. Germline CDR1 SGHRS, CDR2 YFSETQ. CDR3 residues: CASWMEGGENIQYF. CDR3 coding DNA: TGCGCCTCGTGGATGGAGGGCGGGGAAAACATTCAGTACTTC.

For the CDR3, the DNA is TGTGCCAGCAGCTTGAGCGGGAGAGGGGTAGATACGCAGTATTTT. Its protein product is CASSLSGRGVDTQYF. The rearrangement uses TRBV7-2 and TRBJ2-3; 8 bases line up with TRBD2. The V gene end was trimmed by 3 bases and the J gene end by 5 bases; junction bases not matched to a gene: 7. Germline CDR1 reads SGHTA; CDR2 reads FQGNSA. The CDR3 is made up of 15 amino acids.

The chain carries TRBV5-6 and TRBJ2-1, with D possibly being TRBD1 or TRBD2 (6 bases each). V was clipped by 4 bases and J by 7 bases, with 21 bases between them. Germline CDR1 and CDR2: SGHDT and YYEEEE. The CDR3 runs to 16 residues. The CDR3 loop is CASSQQLAGRGNEQFF. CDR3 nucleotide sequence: TGTGCCAGCAGCCAACAACTGGCGGGAAGGGGGAATGAGCAGTTCTTC.

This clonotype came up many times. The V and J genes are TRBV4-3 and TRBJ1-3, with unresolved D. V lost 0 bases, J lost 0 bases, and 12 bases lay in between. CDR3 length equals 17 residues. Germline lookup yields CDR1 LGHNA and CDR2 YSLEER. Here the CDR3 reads CASSQDPAEASGNTIYF. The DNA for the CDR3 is TGCGCCAGCAGCCAAGATCCTGCCGAGGCCTCTGGAAACACCATATATTTT.

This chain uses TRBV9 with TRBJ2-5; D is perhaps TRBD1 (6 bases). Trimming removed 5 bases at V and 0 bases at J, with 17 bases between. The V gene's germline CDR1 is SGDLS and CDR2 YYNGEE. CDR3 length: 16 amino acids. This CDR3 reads CASSATGLGNQETQYF. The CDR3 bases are TGTGCCAGCAGTGCTACAGGGCTGGGAAACCAAGAGACCCAGTACTTC.

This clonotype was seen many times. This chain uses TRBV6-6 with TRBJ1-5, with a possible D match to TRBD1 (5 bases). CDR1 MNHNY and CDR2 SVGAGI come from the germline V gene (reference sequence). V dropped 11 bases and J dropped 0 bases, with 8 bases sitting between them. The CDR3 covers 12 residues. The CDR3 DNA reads TGTGCCGGGGGATATAGCAATCAGCCCCAGCATTTT. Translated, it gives CAGGYSNQPQHF.

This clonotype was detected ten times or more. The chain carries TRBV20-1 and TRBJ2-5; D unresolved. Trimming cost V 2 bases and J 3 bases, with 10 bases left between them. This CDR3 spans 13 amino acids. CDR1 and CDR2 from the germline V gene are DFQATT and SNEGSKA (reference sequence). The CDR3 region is CSARPELKETQYF. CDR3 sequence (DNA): TGCAGTGCTAGACCGGAACTGAAAGAGACCCAGTACTTC.

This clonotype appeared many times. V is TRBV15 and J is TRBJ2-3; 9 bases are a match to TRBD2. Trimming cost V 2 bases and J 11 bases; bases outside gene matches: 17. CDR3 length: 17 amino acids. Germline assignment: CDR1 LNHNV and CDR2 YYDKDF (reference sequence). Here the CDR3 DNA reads TGTGCCACCAGCAGATCCGGACTAGCGTTCAATACATTCTTGCAGTATTTT. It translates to CATSRSGLAFNTFLQYF.

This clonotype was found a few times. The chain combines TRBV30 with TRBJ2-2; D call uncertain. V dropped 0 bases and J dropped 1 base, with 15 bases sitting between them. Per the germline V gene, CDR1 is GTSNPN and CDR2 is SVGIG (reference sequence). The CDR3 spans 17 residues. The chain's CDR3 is CAWSVRYDYMNTGELFF. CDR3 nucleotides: TGTGCCTGGAGTGTACGTTACGATTACATGAACACCGGGGAGCTGTTTTTT.

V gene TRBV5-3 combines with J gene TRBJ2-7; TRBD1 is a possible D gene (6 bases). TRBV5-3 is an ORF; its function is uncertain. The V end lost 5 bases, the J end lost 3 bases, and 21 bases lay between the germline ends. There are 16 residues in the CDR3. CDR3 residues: CARSFYRVFRHYEQYF. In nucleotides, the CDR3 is TGTGCCAGAAGTTTTTACAGGGTTTTTAGGCACTACGAGCAGTACTTC.

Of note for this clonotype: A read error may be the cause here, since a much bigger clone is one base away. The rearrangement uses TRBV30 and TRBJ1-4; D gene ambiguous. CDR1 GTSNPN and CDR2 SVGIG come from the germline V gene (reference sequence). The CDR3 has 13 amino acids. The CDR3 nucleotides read TGTGCCTGGAGTGTACTAGCTAATGAAAAACTGGTTTTT. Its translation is CAWSVLANEKLVF.

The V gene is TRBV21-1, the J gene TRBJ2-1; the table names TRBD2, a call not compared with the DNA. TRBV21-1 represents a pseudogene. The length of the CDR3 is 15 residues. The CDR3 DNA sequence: TGTGCCAGCAGCAAATCGGCGGGAACATACAATGAGCAGTTCTTC. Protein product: CASSKSAGTYNEQFF.

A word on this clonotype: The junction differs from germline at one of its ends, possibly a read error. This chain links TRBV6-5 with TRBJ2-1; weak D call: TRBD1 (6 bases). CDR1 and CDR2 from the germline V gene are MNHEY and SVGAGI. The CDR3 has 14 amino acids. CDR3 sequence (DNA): TGTGCCAGCAGTTACGGTCACAGGGTCAATGAGCTGTTCTTC. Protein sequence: CASSYGHRVNELFF.

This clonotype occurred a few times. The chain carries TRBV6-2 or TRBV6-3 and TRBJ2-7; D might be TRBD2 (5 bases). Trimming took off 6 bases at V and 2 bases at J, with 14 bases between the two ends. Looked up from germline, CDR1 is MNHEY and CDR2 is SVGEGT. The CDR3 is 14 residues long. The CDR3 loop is CASSPLRGPYEQYF. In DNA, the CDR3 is TGTGCCAGCAGCCCTTTGCGCGGGCCCTACGAGCAGTACTTC.

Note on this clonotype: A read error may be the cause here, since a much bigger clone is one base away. The DNA for the CDR3 is TGCAGTGCTGGAGTTGCGGGGGATAAACAAGAGACCCAGTACTTC. Its protein product is CSAGVAGDKQETQYF. V is TRBV20-1 and J is TRBJ2-5, with 7 positions matching TRBD2. The germline V gene has CDR1 DFQATT and CDR2 SNEGSKA (reference sequence). This CDR3 spans 15 amino acids. Trimming took 5 bases from V and 2 from J; bases not matched to a gene: 11.